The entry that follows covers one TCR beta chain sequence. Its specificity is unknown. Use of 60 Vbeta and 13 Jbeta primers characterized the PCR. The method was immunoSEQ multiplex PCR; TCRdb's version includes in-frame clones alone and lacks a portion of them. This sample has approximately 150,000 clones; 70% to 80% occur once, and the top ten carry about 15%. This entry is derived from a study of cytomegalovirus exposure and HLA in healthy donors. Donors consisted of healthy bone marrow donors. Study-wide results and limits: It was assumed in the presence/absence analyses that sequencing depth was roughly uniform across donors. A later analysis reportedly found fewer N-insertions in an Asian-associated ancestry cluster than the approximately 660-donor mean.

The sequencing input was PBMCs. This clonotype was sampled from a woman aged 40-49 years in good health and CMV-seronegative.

CDR3 loop: CASSVAPTTTNEKLFF. As DNA, the CDR3 is TGTGCCAGCAGCGTAGCTCCAACTACAACTAATGAAAAACTGTTTTTT. The chain couples TRBV9 to TRBJ1-4; D gene uncertain. The length of the CDR3 is 16 residues. V shed 0 bases and J shed 0 bases, with 9 bases lying between them. Germline V gene data show CDR1 as SGDLS and CDR2 as YYNGEE.